The 22 T cell receptor beta chains below all came from one sample that was sequenced in a study of blood T cells in healthy people across ages. Primers used in a second PCR of roughly 6 to 11 cycles were a sample-barcoded 5' primer and a J-beta primer mix. Via MiXCR, TCRdb re-called the 5' RACE reads, giving one row per CDR3 protein. The sample has fewer than 600,000 distinct CDR3 sequences; 25% to 35% are singletons. This sample also appeared in a second study, on T cells of mothers and their children.

Sample: blood. These receptors were obtained from a boy aged 2 to 9 in good health.

This chain links TRBV30 with TRBJ2-7; 9 bases line up with TRBD1. Germline values: CDR1 GTSNPN, CDR2 SVGIG (reference sequence). Unmatched junction bases numbered 3, after V lost 1 base and J lost 5 bases. CDR3 length equals 13 residues. CDR3 residues: CAWSATGGHEQYF. The CDR3 bases are TGTGCCTGGAGTGCAACAGGGGGCCACGAGCAGTACTTC.

In its sample, this clonotype was seen a few times. This chain uses TRBV11-2 with TRBJ2-5; D possibly corresponds to TRBD1 (6 bases). This CDR3 contains 13 residues. Germline V gene data show CDR1 as SGHAT and CDR2 as FQNNGV. V lost 6 bases and J 5 bases, leaving 13 bases between the germline ends. The CDR3: CASSTGQRETQYF. CDR3 coding DNA: TGTGCCAGCAGTACGGGACAACGGGAGACCCAGTACTTC.

This clonotype was counted only a few times. This chain links TRBV9 with TRBJ1-1; no reliable D call. Per the germline V gene, CDR1 is SGDLS and CDR2 is YYNGEE. There are 12 residues in the CDR3. V shed 0 bases and J shed 6 bases, with 6 bases lying between them. CDR3 sequence: CASSVVGPEAFF. Written as DNA, the CDR3 is TGTGCCAGCAGCGTAGTCGGGCCTGAAGCTTTCTTT. The whole variable domain, remainder taken from reference TRBV9 and TRBJ1-1, is DSGVTQTPKHLITATGQRVTLRCSPRSGDLSVYWYQQSLDQGLQFLIQYYNGEERAKGNILERFSAQQFPDLHSELNLSSLELGDSALYFCASSVVGPEAFFGQGTRLTVV.

This clonotype was picked up a small number of times. The J gene is TRBJ1-5, the V gene TRBV29-1; 7 bases line up with TRBD1. Germline CDR1 SQVTM, CDR2 ANQGSEA. The CDR3 is 13 residues long. V lost 4 bases and J lost 7; bases outside the gene matches: 7. CDR3 amino acids: CSVGGGPGQPQHF. The CDR3 DNA sequence: TGCAGCGTTGGAGGGGGCCCGGGACAGCCCCAGCATTTT.

The chain recombines TRBV18 with TRBJ1-1, with a weak D call TRBD1 (6 bases). Germline V gene data show CDR1 as KGHSH and CDR2 as LQKENI. V was cut by 5 bases and J by 0 bases, with 16 bases left in between. This CDR3 comprises 16 residues. The CDR3 reads CASSATPGQMNTEAFF. DNA for the CDR3: TGTGCCAGCTCAGCTACCCCGGGACAAATGAACACTGAAGCTTTCTTT.

This sequence joins TRBV15 and TRBJ2-1; 10 bases align to TRBD2. The germline CDR1 and CDR2 sequences are LNHNV and YYDKDF (reference sequence). This CDR3 comprises 18 residues. With 0 bases clipped from V and 3 bases from J, the junction kept 8 bases outside the gene matches. DNA for the CDR3: TGTGCCACCAGCAGAGAAAGTATTTGGACTAGCGGCTACAATGAGCAGTTCTTC. This translates into CATSRESIWTSGYNEQFF. The full variable domain, completed using reference TRBV15 and TRBJ2-1, is DAMVIQNPRYQVTQFGKPVTLSCSQTLNHNVMYWYQQKSSQAPKLLFHYYDKDFNNEADTPDNFQSRRPNTSFCFLDIRSPGLGDTAMYLCATSRESIWTSGYNEQFFGPGTRLTVL.

This clonotype has more than one count but fewer than ten. DNA for the CDR3: TGCGCCAGCAGCTCAGGCGGACTCCTAAGTTGGGAGCAGTACTTC. Amino acids: CASSSGGLLSWEQYF. V gene TRBV5-1 combines with J gene TRBJ2-7; D is possibly TRBD2 (5 bases). Per the germline V gene, CDR1 is SGHRS and CDR2 is YFSETQ. Trimming cost V 3 bases and J 7 bases, with 20 bases left between them. The CDR3 has 15 residues.

The genes are TRBV29-1 and TRBJ1-2; D not resolved. With 2 bases removed from V and 4 bases from J, the gap between germline ends came to 8 bases. There are 12 residues in the CDR3. Per the germline V gene, CDR1 is SQVTM and CDR2 is ANQGSEA. CDR3 nucleotides: TGCAGCGTTGAAAGTACTGCCTATGGCTACACCTTC. Translated, it gives CSVESTAYGYTF.

The chain has TRBV29-1 and TRBJ2-7; weak D call: TRBD2 (6 bases). Germline-derived CDR1 and CDR2 are SQVTM and ANQGSEA. The CDR3 is made up of 11 amino acids. The ends were cut back, 3 bases at V and 3 bases at J, with 6 bases in the middle. CDR3: CSVEDYYEQYF. The CDR3 DNA sequence: TGCAGCGTTGAGGACTACTACGAGCAGTACTTC.

The chain carries TRBV5-4 and TRBJ2-1; D may be TRBD2 (6 bases). V lost 2 bases to trimming and J lost 11 bases, with 14 bases between them. CDR1 and CDR2 (germline): SGHNT, YYREEE (reference sequence). The CDR3 is made up of 13 amino acids. The CDR3 coding sequence is TGTGCCAGCAGCTTTTCTAGCGACGGGCAGCAGTTCTTC. Protein product: CASSFSSDGQQFF.

The rearrangement joins TRBV24-1 to TRBJ2-3; D might be TRBD2 (5 bases). Trimming shortened V by 4 bases and J by 6 bases, and 16 bases separated the two germline ends. The germline V gene has CDR1 KGHDR and CDR2 SFDVKD. This CDR3 is built from 15 residues. CDR3 protein: CATSETGGSGDTQYF. Here the CDR3 DNA reads TGTGCCACCAGTGAGACTGGCGGGTCCGGGGATACGCAGTATTTT.

The table lists this clonotype with a few counts. The chain is built from TRBV24-1 and TRBJ2-1; no clear D gene. V was pared by 12 bases and J by 3 bases, with 20 bases between. The CDR3 contains 15 residues. Germline V gene data show CDR1 as KGHDR and CDR2 as SFDVKD. Here the CDR3 DNA reads TGTGCCCCCCAGTGTCTGAGTCAGAGCTACAATGAGCAGTTCTTC. Translation gives CAPQCLSQSYNEQFF.

In this sample, this clonotype turned up a few times. The V call is TRBV12-3 or TRBV12-4, the J call TRBJ2-3; TRBD2 is a possible D gene (5 bases). V was clipped by 5 bases and J by 12 bases, with 15 bases between them. The CDR3 has 12 residues. The CDR3 spells CASSATRGTQYF. In DNA form, the CDR3 reads TGTGCCAGCAGTGCCACACGGGGTACACAGTATTTT.

This clonotype has just a few counts. V is TRBV20-1 and J is TRBJ2-3; TRBD2 is a possible D gene (5 bases). The CDR3 has 15 amino acids. Looked up from germline, CDR1 is DFQATT and CDR2 is SNEGSKA (reference sequence). Trimming took 1 base from V and 1 from J, leaving 12 bases between them. CDR3 DNA sequence: TGCAGTGCTAGAGGGGAGCTAACGGGCACAGATACGCAGTATTTT. Protein sequence: CSARGELTGTDTQYF.

A word on this clonotype: Without the conserved terminal phenylalanine or tryptophan, this CDR3 likely stems from a read error. V gene TRBV12-3 or TRBV12-4 combines with J gene TRBJ2-5; D not resolved. The CDR3 length is 13 residues. Trimming removed 5 bases from V and 0 bases from J, with 7 bases in between. The CDR3 protein is CASSRTYQETQYS. CDR3 bases: TGTGCCAGCAGTCGGACCTACCAAGAGACCCAGTACTCC.

This clonotype was counted only a few times. Given a much more abundant clone one base away, this may be a read error. The chain couples TRBV7-2 to TRBJ2-7; D is uncertain. CDR1 and CDR2 (germline): SGHTA, FQGNSA. This CDR3 has 13 amino acids. CDR3 amino acids: CASSFPRVYERYF. CDR3 sequence (DNA): TGTGCCAGCAGTTTCCCCCGTGTATACGAGCGGTACTTC.

In its sample, this clonotype was seen a few times. This sequence joins TRBV25-1 and TRBJ2-7; D might be TRBD2 (5 bases). V shed 1 base and J shed 10 bases, with 20 bases lying between them. The CDR3 consists of 15 residues. CDR1 is MGHDK, CDR2 SYGVNS, per germline. The chain's CDR3 is CASSESRSGLNKQYF. The CDR3 region has the DNA TGTGCCAGCAGTGAATCAAGGAGCGGACTCAACAAACAGTACTTC.

The genes are TRBV14 and TRBJ2-3, with 12 nucleotides matching TRBD2. V lost 4 bases to trimming and J lost 4 bases; unmatched junction nucleotides: 6. Germline CDR1 reads SGHDN; CDR2 reads FVKESK. This CDR3 spans 16 amino acids. The CDR3 is CASSPRLAGVADTQYF. The DNA for the CDR3 is TGTGCCAGCAGCCCCCGACTAGCGGGAGTCGCAGATACGCAGTATTTT.

There are a few counts of this clonotype. This chain joins TRBV6-5 and TRBJ2-5; 8 nucleotides align to TRBD1. The DNA end lines up better with TRBJ2-1; the J call may be wrong. Germline CDR1 reads MNHEY; CDR2 reads SVGAGI. The length of the CDR3 is 13 residues. The CDR3 DNA reads as TGTGCCAGCAGTTATGACAGGGGTGATGAGCAGTTCTTC. This encodes CASSYDRGDEQFF.

This clonotype was seen only a few times. DNA for the CDR3: TGTGCCAGCAGTTACGACGGAAAGGCCTACGAGCAGTACTTC. Amino acid sequence: CASSYDGKAYEQYF. This chain links TRBV6-5 with TRBJ2-7; no reliable D call. The CDR3 has 14 residues. V dropped 2 bases and J dropped 2 bases, with 10 bases sitting between them. Germline CDR1 MNHEY, CDR2 SVGAGI.

The genes are TRBV21-1 and TRBJ2-2; TRBD1 is taken as the D call from the table, unchecked against the DNA. TRBV21-1 is a known pseudogene. The CDR3 is 18 residues long. This CDR3 is CASSKVKGQGANTGELFF. DNA of the CDR3: TGTGCCAGCAGCAAAGTCAAGGGTCAGGGGGCCAACACCGGGGAGCTGTTTTTT.

There are a few counts of this clonotype. The chain recombines TRBV20-1 with TRBJ2-5, with D unresolved. TRBJ2-1 matches the DNA end more closely, so the J call is doubtful. Looked up from germline, CDR1 is DFQATT and CDR2 is SNEGSKA (reference sequence). CDR3 size: 14 residues. Here the CDR3 reads CSARDFRAYNEQFF. In DNA form, the CDR3 reads TGCAGTGCTAGAGATTTCCGGGCCTACAATGAGCAGTTCTTC.